One TCR beta chain is described in this entry. Its antigen is not identified. The CDR3 end shows no conserved phenylalanine or tryptophan, and so a read error is likely. Primed by a sample-barcoded 5' primer and a J-beta primer mix, a second PCR proceeded for roughly 6 to 12 cycles. One entry per CDR3 protein, called by TCRdb with MiXCR from the 5' RACE reads. The table has 550,000 to 700,000 distinct CDR3 sequences, roughly 29% seen once. Total RNA was extracted at no less than 6 micrograms per sample. Germline assignment: CDR1 SQVTM and CDR2 ANQGSEA. The CDR3 contains 12 residues. Trimming stripped 2 bases from V and 2 bases from J, with 6 bases between. This specimen belongs to a study of blood T cells in healthy people across ages. Study-level results: Age advanced and TCR beta diversity per million T cells fell, roughly linearly. In these data, TCR beta diversity tracked strongly with naive T cell percentage.

The sequence was collected from a woman aged 70-85 years in good health. Sequencing input: blood. The J gene is TRBJ2-5, the V gene TRBV29-1; weak D call: TRBD2 (5 bases). This CDR3 is CSVETRQETQYC. CDR3 bases: TGCAGCGTTGAAACTAGGCAAGAGACCCAGTACTGC.